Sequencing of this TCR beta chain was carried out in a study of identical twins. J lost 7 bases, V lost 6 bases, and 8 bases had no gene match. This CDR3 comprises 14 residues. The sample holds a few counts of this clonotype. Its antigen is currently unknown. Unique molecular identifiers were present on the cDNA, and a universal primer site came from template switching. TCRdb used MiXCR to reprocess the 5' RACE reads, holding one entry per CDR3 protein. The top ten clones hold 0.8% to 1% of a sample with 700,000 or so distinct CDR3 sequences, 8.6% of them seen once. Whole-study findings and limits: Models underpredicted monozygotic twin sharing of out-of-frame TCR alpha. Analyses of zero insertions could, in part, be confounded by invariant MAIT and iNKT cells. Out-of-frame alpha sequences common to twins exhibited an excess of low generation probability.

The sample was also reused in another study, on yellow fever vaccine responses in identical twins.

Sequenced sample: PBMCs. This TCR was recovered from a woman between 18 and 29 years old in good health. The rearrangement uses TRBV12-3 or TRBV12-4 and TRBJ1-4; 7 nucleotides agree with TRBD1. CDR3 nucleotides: TGTGCCAGCAGCCGCGACAGGGCGGGTGAAAAACTGTTTTTT. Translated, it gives CASSRDRAGEKLFF.